This TCR beta chain originates from a study of control samples from healthy donors and cancer patients. Data came from immunoSEQ multiplex PCR; TCRdb stores just in-frame clones and leaves some out. In the table there are 63,000 or so clones, roughly 84% of which are singletons. The CDR3 sequence is 15 residues long. Germline CDR1 SGHDT, CDR2 YYEEEE. V shed 1 base and J shed 0 bases, with 8 bases lying between them. The source is a man in his fifties in good health. The genes are TRBV5-6 and TRBJ1-5; D is unclear. Specimen: blood. The CDR3 DNA sequence: TGTGCCAGCAGCTTGACCGGTTATAGCAATCAGCCCCAGCATTTT. Translation: CASSLTGYSNQPQHF.